One sample yielded the 7 T cell receptor beta chains listed below, sequenced in a study of spatial heterogeneity in lung cancer. General study points: Counts that tracked tumor mutation counts were those of expanded intratumoral alpha and beta TCRs.

TCRdb itself ran the 5' RACE reads through MiXCR, one entry per CDR3 protein. The table has fewer than 4,000 distinct CDR3 sequences, more than 13% seen once; the top ten hold 23%. Their specific antigens are unknown. Indicated time point: sample taken at primary tumor resection. The sequences come from lung tumor tissue, collected at surgery. These TCRs come from a female donor with early-stage non-small cell lung cancer.

This clonotype showed up many times. This beta chain lies outside the target of a library built for alpha chains; its clone size means little. This CDR3 is CASSPRTSGIDEQFF. The DNA for the CDR3 is TGTGCCAGCAGCCCCCGGACTAGCGGGATCGATGAGCAGTTCTTC. The rearrangement links TRBV11-1 to TRBJ2-1, with 12 bases that match TRBD2. The CDR3 has 15 amino acids. Looked up from germline, CDR1 is SGHAT and CDR2 is FQDESV (reference sequence). The V gene end was trimmed by 5 bases and the J gene end by 8 bases; junction bases not matched to a gene: 7.

This clonotype is medium-sized (0.01 to 0.1%) within its sample. This beta chain appears as a stray read in a library generated for alpha chains; its size is not informative. The chain joins TRBV7-8 to TRBJ1-2; 8 bases are shared with TRBD1. This CDR3 has 13 residues. J lost 6 bases, V lost 5 bases, and 5 bases had no gene match. Germline-derived CDR1 and CDR2 are SGHVS and FQNEAQ. CDR3 region: CASSRTGMDGYTF. The CDR3 region has the DNA TGTGCCAGCAGCAGGACAGGGATGGATGGCTACACCTTC.

This clonotype is labeled medium-sized. Within a library made for alpha chains, this beta chain is off target, and its count is uninformative. The rearrangement joins TRBV4-2 to TRBJ1-2; unclear D gene. The germline V and J ends were trimmed by 2 bases and 0 bases, with 16 bases remaining between them. The germline CDR1 and CDR2 sequences are LGHNA and YNFKEQ. The length of the CDR3 is 17 residues. The DNA of the CDR3 is TGTGCCAGCAGCCAAAGGCAGGCCTATTCCCCTAACTATGGCTACACCTTC. Its translation is CASSQRQAYSPNYGYTF.

As for this clonotype: Being off target in a library aimed at alpha chains, this beta chain has a size of little meaning. The rearrangement uses TRBV15 and TRBJ2-4; TRBD2 might be the D (5 bases). The V end lost 5 bases, the J end lost 1 base, and 9 bases lay between the germline ends. The CDR3 loop spans 14 amino acids. CDR1 is LNHNV and CDR2 is YYDKDF in the germline V gene (reference sequence). CDR3 sequence: CATSGRRAKNIQYF. CDR3 nucleotides: TGTGCCACCAGCGGCCGGAGGGCCAAAAACATTCAGTACTTC.

This clonotype was observed many times. In a library made to pick up alpha chains, this beta chain is a stray read with a size that means little. The chain employs TRBV12-3 or TRBV12-4 and TRBJ1-2; a possible D gene is TRBD1 (6 bases). With 3 bases removed from V and 7 bases from J, the gap between germline ends came to 18 bases. This CDR3 has 15 residues. Here the CDR3 reads CASSLAPEGHGGYTF. For the CDR3, the DNA is TGTGCCAGCAGTTTGGCGCCGGAGGGACACGGTGGCTACACCTTC.

Worth noting for this clonotype: This beta chain is off target for a library built for alpha chains, so its abundance means little. J is TRBJ2-3 and V is TRBV6-5; D not resolved. Looked up from germline, CDR1 is MNHEY and CDR2 is SVGAGI. Trimming stripped 2 bases from V and 3 bases from J, with 9 bases between. The CDR3 spans 14 residues. CDR3 in DNA: TGTGCCAGCAGTTACCGTGTCGAAACAGATACGCAGTATTTT. Amino acid sequence: CASSYRVETDTQYF.

This clonotype is medium-sized by share. This beta chain turned up in a library designed for alpha chains; as an off-target read, its abundance says little. This sequence joins TRBV7-2 and TRBJ1-3; tentative D call: TRBD1 (5 bases). V lost 5 bases and J lost 1, with 12 bases in between. Germline values: CDR1 SGHTA, CDR2 FQGNSA. CDR3 length: 15 amino acids. The CDR3 DNA sequence: TGTGCCAGCAGCGCTAATCAGGGATCTGGAAACACCATATATTTT. It yields the protein CASSANQGSGNTIYF. Full variable domain (rest looked up from reference TRBV7-2 and TRBJ1-3): GAGVSQSPSNKVTEKGKDVELRCDPISGHTALYWYRQSLGQGLEFLIYFQGNSAPDKSGLPSDRFSAERTGGSVSTLTIQRTQQEDSAVYLCASSANQGSGNTIYFGEGSWLTVV.